This T cell receptor (beta chain) appears in the sequencing data of a study of OX40 agonist ivuxolimab in advanced cancers. Germline V gene data show CDR1 as MNHEY and CDR2 as SVGAGI. V was pared by 5 bases and J by 3 bases, with 3 bases of the junction left unmatched. The CDR3 loop spans 13 amino acids. Using immunoSEQ multiplex PCR, the repertoire was profiled, and TCRdb retains in-frame clones only, with some absent. The sample has 65,000 to 80,000 clones, roughly 86% seen once. This clone is a singleton in its sample. The receptor comes from an adult with an advanced solid tumor such as melanoma, head and neck, liver or kidney cancer. This specimen was CD4+ or CD8+ T cells sorted from blood, taken in a trial of the OX40 agonist ivuxolimab. The V gene is TRBV6-5, the J gene TRBJ2-7, with 8 positions matching TRBD1. DNA for the CDR3: TGTGCCAGCAGTCCCACAGGGGGCTACGAGCAGTACTTC. It specifies CASSPTGGYEQYF.